The subject of this entry is one TCR beta chain. Its antigen remains unknown. The data originate from a study of T cell responses to AZD1222 COVID-19 vaccine. Study results and caveats: Vaccine-related CD4 TCRs covered spike, predominating at 160-218 and 743-854. At baseline, just 6 or 7 AZD1222 recipients tested seropositive.

CDR1 and CDR2 from the germline V gene are SGHDT and YYEEEE. The CDR3 is 15 residues long. Trimming left V 0 bases short and J 3 bases short, with 12 bases between. Produced via immunoSEQ multiplex PCR; TCRdb's table is partial and in-frame only. The sample contains about 120,000 clones, 92% of which appear only once. This sample comprised peripheral blood, obtained on day 0 of AZD1222 vaccination. The TCR comes from an adult in good health. This chain joins TRBV5-6 and TRBJ1-2; D not resolved. The CDR3 is CASSLALGPYYGYTF. CDR3 nucleotide sequence: TGTGCCAGCAGCTTGGCCCTCGGTCCCTACTATGGCTACACCTTC. Looking up the rest from reference TRBV5-6 and TRBJ1-2 gives the full variable domain: DAGVTQSPTHLIKTRGQQVTLRCSPKSGHDTVSWYQQALGQGPQFIFQYYEEEERQRGNFPDRFSGHQFPNYSSELNVNALLLGDSALYLCASSLALGPYYGYTFGSGTRLTVV.